A selection of T cell receptor beta chains follows, all from one sample in a study of blood T cell repertoires in COVID-19. Clones were sequenced by immunoSEQ multiplex PCR, and TCRdb holds only the in-frame ones, with some missing. This sample carries more than 110,000 clones, roughly 84% of them seen once, and the ten largest clones take approximately 3.8%. Sequenced input: peripheral blood. These receptors originate from an older woman with acute or convalescent COVID-19. Both conserved end residues are part of each CDR3. A D gene is named only where the DNA matches it firmly. Rows give clone size only sometimes, using once, few, many, or a class for an expanded clone.

J | D | V | size | CDR3 | DNA
TRBJ1-1 | TRBD1 | TRBV5-1 | NA | CASSSSGGTEAFF | TGCGCCAGCAGCTCCTCAGGGGGCACTGAAGCTTTCTTT
TRBJ1-3 | TRBD1 | TRBV18 | few | CASSLRTGGSGNTIYF | TGTGCCAGCTCACTACGGACAGGGGGCTCTGGAAACACCATATATTTT
TRBJ1-5 | TRBD1 | TRBV24-1 | NA | CATGDRGGQPQHF | TGTGCCACCGGGGACAGGGGAGGCCAGCCCCAGCATTTT
TRBJ2-1 | NA | TRBV27 | NA | CASSTDSGRHNEQFF | TGTGCCAGCAGTACCGATAGTGGGAGGCACAATGAGCAGTTCTTC
TRBJ2-7 | TRBD2 | TRBV28 | NA | CASSFSWTSVIYEQYF | TGTGCCAGCAGTTTTTCGTGGACTAGCGTCATCTACGAGCAGTACTTC
TRBJ2-1 | TRBD2 | TRBV24-1 | NA | CATSQAGAGNEQFF | TGTGCCACCAGTCAAGCGGGAGCGGGAAATGAGCAGTTCTTC
TRBJ2-3 | NA | TRBV5-5 | NA | CASSLRGTDTQYF | TGTGCCAGCAGCTTGAGGGGAACAGATACGCAGTATTTT
TRBJ1-1 | TRBD1 | TRBV6-2/TRBV6-3 | many | CASSLIRGHTEAFF | TGTGCCAGCAGTCTCATTAGGGGGCACACCGAAGCTTTCTTT
TRBJ2-1 | NA | TRBV2 | once | CASSESALEQFF | TGTGCCAGCAGTGAATCTGCACTTGAGCAGTTCTTC
TRBJ1-2 | TRBD1 | TRBV20-1 | few | CIGTGGAGYTF | TGCATCGGGACAGGGGGTGCTGGCTACACCTTC
TRBJ2-5 | TRBD2 | TRBV6-5 | NA | CASSPSGGRETQYF | TGTGCCAGCAGTCCGTCGGGAGGGAGGGAGACCCAGTACTTC
TRBJ2-5 | NA | TRBV7-7 | NA | CASSSRARETQYF | TGTGCTAGCAGCTCCAGGGCTAGGGAGACCCAGTACTTC
TRBJ2-5 | NA | TRBV2 | once | CASSPLETQYF | TGTGCCAGCAGTCCATTAGAGACCCAGTACTTC
TRBJ1-2 | NA | TRBV28 | NA | CASSNPQENSLRGYTF | TGTGCCAGCAGTAACCCTCAGGAAAATTCCCTCCGTGGCTACACCTTC
TRBJ1-2 | NA | TRBV15 | NA | CATSTGDYGYTF | TGTGCCACCAGTACAGGTGACTATGGCTACACCTTC
TRBJ1-2 | NA | TRBV3-1/TRBV3-2 | NA | CASSSQRGYTF | TGTGCCAGCAGCTCCCAGCGCGGCTACACCTTC
TRBJ2-5 | NA | TRBV10-2 | NA | CASSESSVRTQYF | TGCGCCAGCAGTGAGTCGTCGGTTCGGACCCAGTACTTC
TRBJ2-1 | TRBD1 | TRBV18 | once | CASSPGQANEQFF | TGTGCCAGCTCACCGGGACAGGCCAATGAGCAGTTCTTC
TRBJ1-4 | NA | TRBV5-1 | few | CASSPGQSPNEKLFF | TGCGCCAGCAGCCCCGGACAGAGCCCTAATGAAAAACTGTTTTTT
TRBJ2-3 | TRBD2 | TRBV5-8 | NA | CASSTGLAGAEVYF | TGTGCCAGCAGCACGGGACTAGCGGGAGCCGAGGTTTATTTT
TRBJ1-3 | NA | TRBV29-1 | NA | CSVVTRGNTIYF | TGCAGCGTTGTTACGCGGGGAAACACCATATATTTT
TRBJ1-5 | NA | TRBV27 | NA | CASSLRAGNQPQHF | TGTGCCAGCAGTTTGAGGGCGGGCAATCAGCCCCAGCATTTT
TRBJ1-6 | NA | TRBV21-1 | NA | CASSKAGGRSVNSPLHF | TGTGCCAGCAGCAAAGCGGGGGGGAGGAGCGTTAATTCACCCCTCCACTTT
TRBJ2-1 | NA | TRBV6-2/TRBV6-3 | once | CASSPATYNEQFF | TGTGCCAGCAGCCCTGCGACCTACAATGAGCAGTTCTTC